These 13 T cell receptor beta chains were all obtained from the same sample, sequenced in a study of blood T cell repertoires in COVID-19 (dated by TCRdb to the early 2020s). The library was built by means of the immunoSEQ multiplex PCR assay. TCRdb stores this immuneACCESS table with in-frame sequences only. Part of the clones is absent; in the studies checked, under half of the shortfall reflects unresolved V genes, and no reason is known for the rest. For this sample there are more than 200,000 clones; approximately 87% appear just once. Of the sample, 2% to 2.5% falls within the top ten clones. Sequenced material: peripheral blood. The source of these receptors is a woman aged 45 to 65 with acute or convalescent COVID-19.

This chain links TRBV27 with TRBJ2-1; TRBD2 agrees at 15 bases. The length of the CDR3 is 19 residues. Germline CDR1 and CDR2: MNHEY and SMNVEV (reference sequence). Trimming cost V 4 bases and J 1 base; bases outside gene matches: 8. The CDR3 DNA sequence: TGTGCCAGCAGTTCGCCGGGACTAGCGGGGGGCCGATCCTACAATGAGCAGTTCTTC. This gives the protein CASSSPGLAGGRSYNEQFF.

V usage is TRBV5-5 and J usage is TRBJ2-7; TRBD1 matches at 8 bases. J lost 3 bases, V lost 5 bases, and 7 bases had no gene match. Germline V gene lookup returns CDR1 SGHKS and CDR2 YYEKEE (reference sequence). CDR3 length: 14 amino acids. CDR3 DNA sequence: TGTGCCAGCAGTTCCGGGACAGGACTCTACGAGCAGTACTTC. Its translation: CASSSGTGLYEQYF.

The genes are TRBV7-9 and TRBJ2-3; 7 nucleotides align to TRBD1. Germline V gene sequence: CDR1 SEHNR, CDR2 FQNEAQ (reference sequence). The CDR3 has 18 amino acids. The V gene end was trimmed by 1 base and the J gene end by 2 bases; junction bases not matched to a gene: 12. This CDR3 is CASSLEERGTAVTDTQYF. CDR3 sequence (DNA): TGTGCCAGCAGCTTAGAGGAAAGAGGGACAGCCGTCACAGATACGCAGTATTTT. Based on the CDR3 plus reference TRBV7-9 and TRBJ2-3, the full variable domain is DTGVSQNPRHKITKRGQNVTFRCDPISEHNRLYWYRQTLGQGPEFLTYFQNEAQLEKSRLLSDRFSAERPKGSFSTLEIQRTEQGDSAMYLCASSLEERGTAVTDTQYFGPGTRLTVL.

The rearrangement joins TRBV19 to TRBJ2-1; the match to TRBD2 covers 12 bases. Germline loops: CDR1 LNHDA, CDR2 SQIVND (reference sequence). V shed 2 bases and J 7 bases; nucleotides not matched to a gene: 15. This CDR3 has 19 amino acids. This CDR3 is CASSIPTSGSHGSRNEQFF. The CDR3 region has the DNA TGTGCCAGTAGTATACCGACTAGCGGGAGTCATGGATCGAGGAATGAGCAGTTCTTC.

This sequence joins TRBV7-2 and TRBJ1-5, with 10 bases identical to TRBD1. J lost 4 bases, V lost 1 base, and 1 base had no gene match. Per germline, CDR1 SGHTA and CDR2 FQGNSA. This CDR3 is 15 amino acids long. CDR3 bases: TGTGCCAGCAGCTTAGGACAGGGGGCTAATCAGCCCCAGCATTTT. Its translation: CASSLGQGANQPQHF.

The chain links TRBV4-2 to TRBJ2-3; 7 positions match TRBD2. CDR3 length: 17 residues. Germline assignment: CDR1 LGHNA and CDR2 YNFKEQ. Trimming at V came to 0 bases and at J to 2 bases, leaving 8 bases not matched to a gene. CDR3 sequence: CASSQDFPGGPTDTQYF. For the CDR3, the DNA is TGTGCCAGCAGCCAAGATTTCCCGGGGGGACCCACAGATACGCAGTATTTT.

V is TRBV19 and J is TRBJ1-4; 9 bases fit TRBD1. This CDR3 spans 16 amino acids. Germline CDR1 and CDR2: LNHDA and SQIVND (reference sequence). J gave up 0 bases and V 7 bases, and 6 bases lay outside the gene matches. CDR3 DNA sequence: TGTGCCAGTACCAGGGACAGGGCTGCAACTAATGAAAAACTGTTTTTT. This codes for CASTRDRAATNEKLFF.

The chain is built from TRBV30 and TRBJ1-2, with D tentatively TRBD1 (6 bases). Germline-derived CDR1 and CDR2 are GTSNPN and SVGIG (reference sequence). This CDR3 region has 13 residues. Trimming cost V 8 bases and J 1 base, with 14 bases left between them. CDR3 nucleotides: TGTGCCCTAGCAAAGGGGGATAACTATGGCTACACCTTC. Translated: CALAKGDNYGYTF.

This clone was found once. The gene calls are TRBV2 and TRBJ2-7; 10 positions match TRBD1. CDR1 and CDR2 (germline): SNHLY, FYNNEI. The length of the CDR3 is 15 residues. The V and J ends lost 6 bases and 2 bases, in that order; junction bases with no gene match: 7. This CDR3 is CASRTGQGGPYEQYF. The CDR3 DNA is TGTGCCAGCAGGACAGGACAGGGGGGACCCTACGAGCAGTACTTC.

The chain is built from TRBV7-9 and TRBJ2-7, with D perhaps TRBD1 (7 bases). Germline V gene data show CDR1 as SEHNR and CDR2 as FQNEAQ (reference sequence). The CDR3 loop spans 17 amino acids. V was shortened by 2 bases and J by 4 bases, with 21 bases between the two germline ends. CDR3 sequence: CASSLMGRGTVLYEQYF. The CDR3 coding sequence is TGTGCCAGCAGCTTAATGGGCCGGGGGACAGTTCTTTACGAGCAGTACTTC. Using reference TRBV7-9 and TRBJ2-7 for the parts outside the CDR3, the full variable domain is DTGVSQNPRHKITKRGQNVTFRCDPISEHNRLYWYRQTLGQGPEFLTYFQNEAQLEKSRLLSDRFSAERPKGSFSTLEIQRTEQGDSAMYLCASSLMGRGTVLYEQYFGPGTRLTVT.

To note about this clone: The junction shows a germline mismatch at one end, possibly a read error. Other DNA sequences in the same sample also yield this CDR3. This chain links TRBV18 with TRBJ2-2, with D maybe TRBD2 (5 bases). The CDR3 runs to 13 residues. Germline V lookup: CDR1 KGHSH, CDR2 LQKENI. The CDR3 here is CASSTGLPGELFF. The CDR3 coding sequence is TGTGCTAGCTCAACTGGACTTCCCGGGGAGCTGTTTTTT.

This chain joins TRBV13 and TRBJ1-2; 10 positions match TRBD1. Germline V gives CDR1 PRHDT, CDR2 FYEKMQ (reference sequence). The CDR3 length is 15 residues. J lost 8 bases, V lost 5 bases, and 11 bases had no gene match. The CDR3, as DNA: TGTGCCAGCAGCCCCTTTGGGGGACAGGGGAGCGGCTACACCTTC. Amino acids: CASSPFGGQGSGYTF.

This chain links TRBV6-2 or TRBV6-3 with TRBJ2-7; 9 nucleotides line up with TRBD1. Germline CDR1 is MNHEY and CDR2 is SVGEGT. This CDR3 has 15 residues. V shed 6 bases and J 0 bases; nucleotides not matched to a gene: 6. The CDR3 coding sequence is TGTGCCAGCAGCACCACAGGGGGCTCCTCCTACGAGCAGTACTTC. Translating it yields CASSTTGGSSYEQYF.